This T cell receptor (beta chain) was found in a study of blood T cell repertoires in COVID-19. As for the study in general: The analysed material was cDNA or gDNA that came from T cells, B-cell-depleted T cells, or PBMCs.

Germline lookup yields CDR1 SGDLS and CDR2 YYNGEE. Trimming left V 4 bases short and J 7 bases short, with 14 bases between. This CDR3 contains 14 residues. The repertoire was sequenced with immunoSEQ multiplex PCR; TCRdb's copy has only in-frame clones and lacks some. The sample contains 450,000 to 500,000 clones, roughly 90% of which appear only once. The chain uses TRBV9 and TRBJ1-4; no reliable D call. The receptor comes from a woman between 18 and 29 years old who had recovered from COVID-19. Sequencing was performed on PBMCs or T cells enriched from blood (not recorded which). The CDR3 protein is CASSSRGPGEKLFF. CDR3 in DNA: TGTGCCAGCAGCTCCCGCGGGCCGGGTGAAAAACTGTTTTTT.